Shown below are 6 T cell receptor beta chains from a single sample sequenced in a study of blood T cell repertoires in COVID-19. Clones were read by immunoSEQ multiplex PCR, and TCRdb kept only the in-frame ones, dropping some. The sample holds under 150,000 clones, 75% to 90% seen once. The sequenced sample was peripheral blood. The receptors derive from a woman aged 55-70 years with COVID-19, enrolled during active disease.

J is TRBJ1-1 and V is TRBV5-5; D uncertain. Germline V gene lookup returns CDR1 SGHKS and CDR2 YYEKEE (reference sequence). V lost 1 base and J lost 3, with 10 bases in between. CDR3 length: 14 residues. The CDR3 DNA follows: TGTGCCAGCAGCTTGAGTAATGAGGACACTGAAGCTTTCTTT. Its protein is CASSLSNEDTEAFF.

The CDR3 DNA reads as TGTGCCAGCAGCTTAGGGGGCCCCAGGACGAACACTGAAGCTTTCTTT. Amino acids: CASSLGGPRTNTEAFF. The genes are TRBV7-6 and TRBJ1-1; D may be TRBD1 (5 bases). The CDR3 totals 16 residues. Trimming removed 1 base at V and 1 base at J, with 13 bases between. The germline CDR1 and CDR2 sequences are SGHVS and FNYEAQ.

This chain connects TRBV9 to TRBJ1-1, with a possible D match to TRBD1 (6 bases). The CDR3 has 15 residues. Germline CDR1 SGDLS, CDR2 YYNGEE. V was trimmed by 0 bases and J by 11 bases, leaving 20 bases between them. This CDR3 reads CASSVAPGQEVAAFF. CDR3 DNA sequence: TGTGCCAGCAGCGTAGCCCCGGGACAAGAGGTTGCGGCTTTCTTT.

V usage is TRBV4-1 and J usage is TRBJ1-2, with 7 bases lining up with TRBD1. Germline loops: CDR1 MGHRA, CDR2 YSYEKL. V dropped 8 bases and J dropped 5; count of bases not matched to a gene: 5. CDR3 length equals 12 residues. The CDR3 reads CASVGGKYGYTF. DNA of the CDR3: TGCGCCAGCGTAGGGGGCAAATATGGCTACACCTTC.

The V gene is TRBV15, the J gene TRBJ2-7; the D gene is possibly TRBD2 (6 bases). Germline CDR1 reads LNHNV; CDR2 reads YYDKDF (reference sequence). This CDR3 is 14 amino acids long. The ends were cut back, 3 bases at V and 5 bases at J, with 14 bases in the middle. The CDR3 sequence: CATSSAGSNHEQYF. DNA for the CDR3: TGTGCCACCAGCAGCGCGGGATCCAACCACGAGCAGTACTTC.

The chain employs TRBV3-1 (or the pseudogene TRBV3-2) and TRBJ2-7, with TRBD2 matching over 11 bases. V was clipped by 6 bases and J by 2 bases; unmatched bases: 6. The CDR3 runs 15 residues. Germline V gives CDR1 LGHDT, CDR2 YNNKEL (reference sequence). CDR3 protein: CASSRPGLAAYEQYF. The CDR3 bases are TGTGCCAGCAGTCGCCCGGGACTAGCGGCCTACGAGCAGTACTTC.